These 20 T cell receptor beta chains came from one sample sequenced in a study of blood T cell repertoires in COVID-19. Sequencing was performed with immunoSEQ multiplex PCR; in TCRdb, only in-frame clones are kept and a portion is missing. Of roughly 80,000 clones detected, around 88% appear once; the ten largest clones hold roughly 5.3%. Sequenced: peripheral blood. These receptors came from a woman of 80 years or more with active or convalescent COVID-19.

J is TRBJ2-7 and V is TRBV2; TRBD1 matches 10 bases. Trimming removed 6 bases from V and 6 bases from J; junction bases left unmatched: 11. The CDR3 extends over 15 amino acids. Per the germline V gene, CDR1 is SNHLY and CDR2 is FYNNEI. The CDR3 loop reads CASSVDRGQLVEQYF. The CDR3 bases are TGTGCCAGCAGCGTCGACAGGGGGCAACTCGTCGAGCAGTACTTC.

The chain is built from TRBV15 and TRBJ2-7; no firm D call. Germline loops: CDR1 LNHNV, CDR2 YYDKDF (reference sequence). CDR3 length: 15 residues. V lost 5 bases and J lost 0, with 14 bases in between. CDR3 loop: CATSFRRSSSYEQYF. CDR3 coding DNA: TGTGCCACCAGCTTCCGACGGTCTAGCTCCTACGAGCAGTACTTC.

The gene calls are TRBV9 and TRBJ2-3, with a possible D match to TRBD2 (6 bases). The CDR3 consists of 14 residues. CDR1 and CDR2 from the germline V gene are SGDLS and YYNGEE. With 2 bases removed from V and 6 bases from J, the gap between germline ends came to 13 bases. The CDR3 loop reads CASSVDPEGDTQYF. The CDR3 DNA is TGTGCCAGCAGCGTCGATCCGGAGGGGGATACGCAGTATTTT.

This clone was detected only once. This chain uses TRBV6-6 with TRBJ2-1; 10 bases match TRBD1. The junction had 10 bases not matched to a gene; V was cut back by 6 bases and J by 8 bases. Germline CDR1 is MNHNY and CDR2 is SVGAGI (reference sequence). This CDR3 region has 15 residues. In nucleotides, the CDR3 is TGTGCCAGCAGCCCCCGGGACAGGGGAGGGCATGAGCAGTTCTTC. Amino acid sequence: CASSPRDRGGHEQFF.

The rearrangement uses TRBV5-1 and TRBJ2-7, with 11 bases identical to TRBD1. Germline V gene lookup returns CDR1 SGHRS and CDR2 YFSETQ. The CDR3 totals 14 residues. V shed 3 bases, J shed 6 bases, and the junction held 5 bases outside the gene matches. Written as DNA, the CDR3 is TGCGCCAGCAGCTCGGGACAGGGGGGCGGCGAGCAGTACTTC. Translating gives CASSSGQGGGEQYF.

The CDR3 nucleotides read TGTGCCAGCTCAACCGGGAGCAATTCACCCCTCCACTTT. This encodes CASSTGSNSPLHF. This chain joins TRBV18 and TRBJ1-6; D is undetermined. Germline CDR1 reads KGHSH; CDR2 reads LQKENI. CDR3 length: 13 amino acids. With 5 bases removed from V and 7 bases from J, the gap between germline ends came to 9 bases.

The J gene is TRBJ2-1, the V gene TRBV9; TRBD2 aligns across 13 bases. Germline CDR1 is SGDLS and CDR2 is YYNGEE. The junction had 9 bases not matched to a gene; V was cut back by 0 bases and J by 9 bases. The CDR3 loop spans 17 amino acids. The DNA for the CDR3 is TGTGCCAGCAGCGTAGGGTCCGGGACTAGCGGGATCGGTGAGCAGTTCTTC. Translation gives CASSVGSGTSGIGEQFF.

This clone has only a few counts. The chain has TRBV7-2 and TRBJ2-7; 9 nucleotides match TRBD2. The CDR3 contains 16 residues. The J segment lost 1 base and the V segment lost 5 bases, leaving 9 bases of the junction unmatched. Germline loops: CDR1 SGHTA, CDR2 FQGNSA. The CDR3 coding sequence is TGTGCCAGCAGCCCGTCTGGGGCGGGAGGGTCCTACGAGCAGTACTTC. Translating gives CASSPSGAGGSYEQYF.

The V call is TRBV9, the J call TRBJ1-3; the match to TRBD1 covers 11 bases. Germline loops: CDR1 SGDLS, CDR2 YYNGEE. The V gene end was trimmed by 0 bases and the J gene end by 4 bases; junction bases not matched to a gene: 9. CDR3 length: 18 amino acids. Here the CDR3 DNA reads TGTGCCAGCAGCGTAGACCTAGGGGACAGGGGGGGCGGAAACACCATATATTTT. Amino acid sequence: CASSVDLGDRGGGNTIYF.

The rearrangement links TRBV7-9 to TRBJ1-2, with D possibly TRBD1 on 6 matching bases. The CDR3 is made up of 15 amino acids. CDR1 is SEHNR, CDR2 FQNEAQ, per germline (reference sequence). V was clipped by 2 bases and J by 0 bases, with 10 bases between them. This chain's CDR3 is CASSLRGTPNYGYTF. In DNA form, the CDR3 reads TGTGCCAGCAGCTTAAGGGGGACACCTAACTATGGCTACACCTTC.

This chain uses TRBV20-1 with TRBJ1-1; 8 positions match TRBD1. The CDR3 extends over 10 amino acids. J lost 8 bases, V lost 5 bases, and 1 base had no gene match. Germline V gene lookup returns CDR1 DFQATT and CDR2 SNEGSKA (reference sequence). The chain's CDR3 is CSADRGEAFF. The CDR3, as DNA: TGCAGTGCTGACAGGGGAGAAGCTTTCTTT.

J is TRBJ2-7 and V is TRBV28, with D perhaps matching TRBD1 (8 bases). Germline V gives CDR1 MDHEN, CDR2 SYDVKM. The CDR3 runs 15 residues. As DNA, the CDR3 is TGTGCATCCCACCCACAGGGGGAGGGCTCCTACGAGCAGTACTTC. Translated, it gives CASHPQGEGSYEQYF. The whole variable domain, remainder taken from reference TRBV28 and TRBJ2-7, is DVKVTQSSRYLVKRTGEKVFLECVQDMDHENMFWYRQDPGLGLRLIYFSYDVKMKEKGDIPEGYSVSREKKERFSLILESASTNQTSMYLCASHPQGEGSYEQYFGPGTRLTVT.

This chain uses TRBV11-2 with TRBJ1-5; tentatively, D is TRBD1 (5 bases). Germline lookup yields CDR1 SGHAT and CDR2 FQNNGV. This CDR3 comprises 14 residues. V gave up 1 base and J gave up 5 bases, with 9 bases separating them. CDR3 loop: CASSLALRDQPQHF. For the CDR3, the DNA is TGTGCCAGCAGCTTAGCTCTCAGGGATCAGCCCCAGCATTTT.

V and J are TRBV24-1 and TRBJ2-7, with 10 positions matching TRBD1. V was clipped by 0 bases and J by 6 bases; unmatched bases: 1. The CDR3 covers 14 residues. Per germline, CDR1 KGHDR and CDR2 SFDVKD. CDR3 bases: TGTGCCACCAGTGATTTGGGGGACAGGGGCGAGCAGTACTTC. Translating gives CATSDLGDRGEQYF.

The CDR3 DNA is TGTGCCAGCAGCTCCATAGCGGGGAGTACCGGGGAGCTGTTTTTT. It translates to CASSSIAGSTGELFF. V usage is TRBV5-4 and J usage is TRBJ2-2; 8 bases are a match to TRBD2. The CDR3 covers 15 residues. The V gene's germline CDR1 is SGHNT and CDR2 YYREEE (reference sequence). The trim removed 3 bases at V and 5 bases at J, leaving 6 bases unmatched.

The chain links TRBV5-8 to TRBJ2-1; D is perhaps TRBD2 (6 bases). Germline V lookup: CDR1 SGHTS, CDR2 YDEGEE. The CDR3 contains 16 residues. V lost 1 base to trimming and J lost 0 bases, with 11 bases between them. CDR3 nucleotides: TGTGCCAGCAGCTTGAGTAGCGGCTTCTCCTACAATGAGCAGTTCTTC. It encodes CASSLSSGFSYNEQFF.

The CDR3 DNA follows: TGTGCCAGCAGCCAGACGACAGGGGCTGTGGTGGGAAACACCATATATTTT. Translated, it gives CASSQTTGAVVGNTIYF. The chain joins TRBV4-2 to TRBJ1-3; 8 bases map to TRBD1. With 3 bases clipped from V and 4 bases from J, the junction kept 11 bases outside the gene matches. CDR3 length: 17 residues. CDR1 and CDR2 (germline): LGHNA, YNFKEQ.

The chain links TRBV11-2 to TRBJ2-5, with TRBD1 as a possible D gene (5 bases). The germline V gene has CDR1 SGHAT and CDR2 FQNNGV. Trimming took 0 bases from V and 7 from J, leaving 9 bases between them. The CDR3 has 13 residues. CDR3 DNA sequence: TGTGCCAGCAGCTTAGAGTCTAGGGGGACCCAGTACTTC. It codes for CASSLESRGTQYF.

The rearrangement uses TRBV20-1 and TRBJ2-7; 7 nucleotides align to TRBD2. Germline V gene lookup returns CDR1 DFQATT and CDR2 SNEGSKA (reference sequence). The V segment lost 0 bases and the J segment 12 bases; nucleotides outside the gene matches: 5. The CDR3 runs to 11 residues. The CDR3 protein is CSARDGRALYF. The CDR3 bases are TGCAGTGCTAGAGATGGGAGGGCCCTGTACTTC.

The J gene is TRBJ2-3, the V gene TRBV2, with TRBD2 matching over 10 bases. The CDR3 sequence is 15 residues long. CDR1 SNHLY and CDR2 FYNNEI come from the germline V gene. Trimming at V came to 7 bases and at J to 4 bases, leaving 8 bases not matched to a gene. The CDR3 bases are TGTGCCAGCACCCTGACTAGCGGGTCTTCAGATACGCAGTATTTT. This codes for CASTLTSGSSDTQYF.